This is a list of T cell receptor beta chains from one sample in a study of shared clonotypes between healthy human individuals. TCRdb keeps only in-frame clones here, not all; method: immunoSEQ multiplex PCR. The sample lists about 680,000 clones, more than 70% seen once, with approximately 2% in the top ten. Material: memory CD4+ T cells sorted from blood. These receptors were collected from a woman aged 25 to 39 in good health. Both conserved end residues are part of each CDR3. D genes are given only for firm matches. Clone size is stated in some rows and not others, as once, few, many or a class when expanded.

v_call	j_call	d_call	clone_size	cdr3_aa	cdr3_nt
TRBV19	TRBJ1-3	-	many	CASTTGAGNTIYF	TGTGCCAGTACTACGGGGGCTGGAAACACCATATATTTT
TRBV5-1	TRBJ1-2	-	-	CASSLAAGTSYGYTF	TGCGCCAGCAGCTTGGCAGCCGGAACGAGCTATGGCTACACCTTC
TRBV5-6	TRBJ2-7	TRBD2	once	CASSYRLAGFSYEQYF	TGTGCCAGCAGCTACAGACTAGCGGGATTCTCCTACGAGCAGTACTTC
TRBV25-1	TRBJ2-5	TRBD2	-	CASSEELRAGASQETQYF	TGTGCCAGCAGTGAGGAGTTAAGAGCGGGAGCGTCCCAAGAGACCCAGTACTTC
TRBV15	TRBJ2-3	TRBD2	-	CATSKTPGTSGTDTQYF	TGTGCCACCAGCAAAACGCCCGGGACTAGCGGCACAGATACGCAGTATTTT
TRBV5-4	TRBJ2-3	-	-	CASSLAGDADTQYF	TGTGCCAGCAGCTTGGCCGGGGATGCAGATACGCAGTATTTT
TRBV7-3	TRBJ2-2	-	-	CASSPYTGELFF	TGTGCCAGCAGCCCATACACCGGGGAGCTGTTTTTT
TRBV6-5	TRBJ2-5	-	many	CASSYSVHRETQYF	TGTGCCAGCAGTTACTCGGTTCACCGGGAGACCCAGTACTTC
TRBV5-1	TRBJ2-3	-	few	CASSLGSSADTQYF	TGCGCCAGCAGCTTAGGGAGTTCCGCAGATACGCAGTATTTT
TRBV19	TRBJ2-2	TRBD2	-	CASSIRALAVTGELFF	TGTGCCAGTAGTATACGGGCACTAGCGGTCACCGGGGAGCTGTTTTTT
TRBV30	TRBJ2-7	-	-	CAWSRQGFSYEQYF	TGTGCCTGGAGCCGGCAAGGTTTTTCCTACGAGCAGTACTTC
TRBV5-1	TRBJ2-7	TRBD2	few	CASSLSVSSGRQSTYEQYF	TGCGCCAGCAGCTTGTCCGTCTCTAGCGGGAGGCAATCCACCTACGAGCAGTACTTC
TRBV5-1	TRBJ1-5	-	-	CASSLAEGTQPQHF	TGCGCCAGCAGCTTGGCCGAAGGGACTCAGCCCCAGCATTTT
TRBV2	TRBJ2-3	-	-	CASKVRVQSTDTQYF	TGTGCCAGTAAAGTGCGCGTACAGAGCACAGATACGCAGTATTTT
TRBV6-6	TRBJ1-5	TRBD1	-	CASSWDSSQPQHF	TGTGCCAGCAGCTGGGACAGTTCCCAGCCCCAGCATTTT
TRBV5-1	TRBJ2-2	TRBD2	-	CASSLGLAVSTGELFF	TGCGCCAGCAGCTTGGGGCTAGCGGTATCCACCGGGGAGCTGTTTTTT
TRBV2	TRBJ2-5	TRBD2	-	CASKNPGLAGDRETQYF	TGTGCCAGCAAAAATCCGGGACTAGCGGGAGACCGGGAGACCCAGTACTTC
TRBV7-8	TRBJ2-3	TRBD2	-	CASSLAVITGGLWDTQYF	TGTGCCAGCAGCTTAGCGGTGATTACGGGAGGGCTATGGGATACGCAGTATTTT
TRBV7-8	TRBJ1-5	-	once	CASSLGHNQPQHF	TGTGCCAGCAGCTTAGGTCATAATCAGCCCCAGCATTTT
TRBV18	TRBJ2-7	-	once	CASSEDIDYEQYF	TGTGCCAGCTCAGAAGACATCGACTACGAGCAGTACTTC
TRBV6-1	TRBJ1-1	-	many	CASSESRTEAFF	TGTGCCAGCAGTGAATCCAGGACTGAAGCTTTCTTT
TRBV5-1	TRBJ1-5	-	-	CASSLGDGTQPQHF	TGCGCCAGCAGCTTGGGGGATGGTACCCAGCCCCAGCATTTT
TRBV6-5	TRBJ1-3	TRBD1	once	CASRSTGGVGNTIYF	TGTGCCAGCAGGTCGACAGGGGGCGTTGGAAACACCATATATTTT
TRBV5-1	TRBJ2-2	TRBD1	few	CASSPGTENTGELFF	TGCGCCAGCAGCCCAGGGACAGAGAATACCGGGGAGCTGTTTTTT
TRBV28	TRBJ1-2	-	-	CASSPPPGVVAYGYTF	TGTGCCAGCAGTCCACCCCCAGGGGTGGTGGCCTATGGCTACACCTTC
TRBV7-2	TRBJ2-7	TRBD1	few	CASSSRQGTYEQYF	TGTGCCAGCAGCTCCAGACAGGGTACCTACGAGCAGTACTTC
TRBV28	TRBJ2-5	TRBD2	few	CASRPGGTSIETQYF	TGTGCCAGCAGGCCCGGCGGGACTAGTATCGAGACCCAGTACTTC